The 12 T cell receptor beta chains listed next were all sequenced from one sample in a study of T cell repertoires in ileal Crohn's disease. Using immunoSEQ multiplex PCR, the repertoire was profiled, and TCRdb retains in-frame clones only, with some absent. The table records some 5,500 clones, 75% to 90% of them present only once. The specimen sequenced was ileal tissue. The receptor set was obtained from an adult with Crohn's disease.

The V gene is TRBV27, the J gene TRBJ2-3; a weak D match, TRBD2 (5 bases). The CDR3 has 15 residues. Trimming pared 5 bases from V and 2 bases from J, leaving 14 bases between. In germline, CDR1 is MNHEY, CDR2 SMNVEV (reference sequence). Written as DNA, the CDR3 is TGTGCCAGCAGTCAAGCCTCGGGGTCCACAGATACGCAGTATTTT. Its translation is CASSQASGSTDTQYF.

The V and J genes are TRBV29-1 and TRBJ1-1, with D uncertain. The CDR3 covers 12 residues. Trimming cost V 4 bases and J 2 bases, with 8 bases left between them. Germline lookup yields CDR1 SQVTM and CDR2 ANQGSEA. The CDR3 DNA reads as TGCAGCGTTGGCACGGGAAACACTGAAGCTTTCTTT. Translating it yields CSVGTGNTEAFF.

CDR3 in amino acids: CALLRGLGTDTQYF. The CDR3 DNA follows: TGTGCCTTATTACGGGGTCTCGGCACAGATACGCAGTATTTT. V gene TRBV30 combines with J gene TRBJ2-3, with a weak D call TRBD2 (5 bases). Trimming took off 7 bases at V and 1 base at J, with 15 bases between the two ends. The germline gives CDR1 GTSNPN, CDR2 SVGIG (reference sequence). CDR3 length equals 14 residues.

The chain links TRBV18 to TRBJ2-4; 9 bases agree with TRBD1. J was trimmed by 7 bases and V by 3 bases; bases with no gene match: 4. Germline lookup yields CDR1 KGHSH and CDR2 LQKENI. The CDR3 runs to 14 residues. The chain's CDR3 is CASSPGQGPNIQYF. In DNA, the CDR3 is TGTGCCAGCTCACCCGGACAGGGGCCCAACATTCAGTACTTC.

The V and J genes are TRBV11-2 and TRBJ2-3, with D possibly matching TRBD1 (6 bases). Between the trimmed V and J ends, which lost 5 bases and 0 bases, there was a span of 9 bases. From germline, CDR1 is SGHAT and CDR2 FQNNGV. CDR3 length equals 14 residues. This CDR3 is CASSDRGSTDTQYF. In DNA, the CDR3 is TGTGCCAGCAGCGATAGGGGGAGCACAGATACGCAGTATTTT.

This sequence joins TRBV5-6 and TRBJ2-3; the D gene is possibly TRBD1 (5 bases). Trimming stripped 0 bases from V and 2 bases from J, with 13 bases between. The CDR3 length is 16 residues. In germline, CDR1 is SGHDT, CDR2 YYEEEE. The CDR3 is CASSLVGVSSTDTQYF. CDR3 coding DNA: TGTGCCAGCAGCTTGGTAGGGGTCTCCTCCACAGATACGCAGTATTTT.

The V call is TRBV6-1, the J call TRBJ2-1; 9 bases line up with TRBD1. The V gene's germline CDR1 is MNHNS and CDR2 SASEGT. With 0 bases clipped from V and 7 bases from J, the junction kept 4 bases outside the gene matches. This CDR3 comprises 15 residues. The CDR3 region is CASSEAGTGRNEQFF. CDR3 coding DNA: TGTGCCAGCAGTGAAGCCGGGACAGGGAGGAATGAGCAGTTCTTC.

The chain links TRBV4-2 to TRBJ1-2; TRBD1 matches 8 bases. The length of the CDR3 is 12 residues. Losses at the gene ends were 1 base for V and 10 bases for J; bases not matched to a gene: 2. Germline V gene lookup returns CDR1 LGHNA and CDR2 YNFKEQ. In DNA, the CDR3 is TGTGCCAGCAGCCAAGGGACAGGGACCTACACCTTC. Amino acid sequence: CASSQGTGTYTF.

The chain links TRBV18 to TRBJ1-1; D is perhaps TRBD1 (5 bases). V dropped 1 base and J dropped 1 base, with 16 bases sitting between them. CDR3 length: 17 amino acids. Germline assignment: CDR1 KGHSH and CDR2 LQKENI. CDR3 sequence (DNA): TGTGCCAGCTCACCACGGGGATCTAGGACATCGAACACTGAAGCTTTCTTT. It encodes CASSPRGSRTSNTEAFF.

This clone was seen more than once but under ten times. The chain has TRBV7-8 and TRBJ2-7, with D hard to call. Germline values: CDR1 SGHVS, CDR2 FQNEAQ. The CDR3 is made up of 16 amino acids. V was trimmed by 5 bases and J by 1 base, leaving 18 bases between them. This CDR3 is CASSPTIASYSYEQYF. The CDR3 DNA follows: TGTGCCAGCAGCCCCACTATAGCCTCTTATTCCTACGAGCAGTACTTC.

This chain joins TRBV15 and TRBJ2-1; 7 bases agree with TRBD1. Germline CDR1 LNHNV, CDR2 YYDKDF (reference sequence). The V gene end was trimmed by 1 base and the J gene end by 6 bases; junction bases not matched to a gene: 12. The CDR3 extends over 17 amino acids. In DNA, the CDR3 is TGTGCCACCAGCAGAGTAAACAGGGGATTTACGGCCAATGAGCAGTTCTTC. Amino acid sequence: CATSRVNRGFTANEQFF.

V usage is TRBV6-5 and J usage is TRBJ1-1; D is unclear. Trimming left V 2 bases short and J 0 bases short, with 13 bases between. The CDR3 has 16 residues. Germline loops: CDR1 MNHEY, CDR2 SVGAGI. CDR3 region: CASSYGGVRVNTEAFF. For the CDR3, the DNA is TGTGCCAGCAGTTACGGCGGGGTTCGGGTGAACACTGAAGCTTTCTTT.